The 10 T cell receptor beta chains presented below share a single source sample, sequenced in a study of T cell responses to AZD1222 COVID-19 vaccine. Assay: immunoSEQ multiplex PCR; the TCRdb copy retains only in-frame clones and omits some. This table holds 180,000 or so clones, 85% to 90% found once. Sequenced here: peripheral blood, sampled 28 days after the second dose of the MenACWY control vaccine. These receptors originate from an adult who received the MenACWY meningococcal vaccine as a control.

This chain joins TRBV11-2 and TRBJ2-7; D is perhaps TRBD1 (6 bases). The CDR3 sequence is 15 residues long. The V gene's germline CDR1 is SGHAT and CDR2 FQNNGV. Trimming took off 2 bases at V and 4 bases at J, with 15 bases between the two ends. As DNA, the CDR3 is TGTGCCAGCAGCTTACCCACAGGGTATGGGTACGAGCAGTACTTC. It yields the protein CASSLPTGYGYEQYF.

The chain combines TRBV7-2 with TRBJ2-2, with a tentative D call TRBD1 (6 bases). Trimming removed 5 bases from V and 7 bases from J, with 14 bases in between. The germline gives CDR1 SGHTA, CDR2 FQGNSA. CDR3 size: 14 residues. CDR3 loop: CASSQNRVVGELFF. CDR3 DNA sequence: TGTGCCAGCAGCCAAAACAGGGTTGTCGGGGAGCTGTTTTTT. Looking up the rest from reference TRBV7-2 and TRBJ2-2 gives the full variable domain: GAGVSQSPSNKVTEKGKDVELRCDPISGHTALYWYRQSLGQGLEFLIYFQGNSAPDKSGLPSDRFSAERTGGSVSTLTIQRTQQEDSAVYLCASSQNRVVGELFFGEGSRLTVL.

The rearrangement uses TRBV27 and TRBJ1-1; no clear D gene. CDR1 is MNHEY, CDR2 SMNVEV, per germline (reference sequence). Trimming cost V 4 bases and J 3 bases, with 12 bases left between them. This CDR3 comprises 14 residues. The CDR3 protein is CASSSISRDTEAFF. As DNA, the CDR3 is TGTGCCAGCAGTTCTATTAGCCGAGACACTGAAGCTTTCTTT.

CDR3 coding DNA: TGTGCCACCAGTGCCGTCGACAGGGCGGATGGCTACACCTTC. It yields the protein CATSAVDRADGYTF. This chain uses TRBV24-1 with TRBJ1-2, with 7 positions matching TRBD1. Germline CDR1 KGHDR, CDR2 SFDVKD. The CDR3 consists of 14 residues. V trimming: 5 bases; J trimming: 6 bases; junction bases outside the gene matches: 8.

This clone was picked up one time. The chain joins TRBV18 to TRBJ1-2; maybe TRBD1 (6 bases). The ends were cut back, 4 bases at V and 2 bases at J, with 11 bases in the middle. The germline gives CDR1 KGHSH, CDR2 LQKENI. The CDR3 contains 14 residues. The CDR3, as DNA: TGTGCCAGCTCACGTATCGGACAGAACTATGGCTACACCTTC. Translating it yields CASSRIGQNYGYTF.

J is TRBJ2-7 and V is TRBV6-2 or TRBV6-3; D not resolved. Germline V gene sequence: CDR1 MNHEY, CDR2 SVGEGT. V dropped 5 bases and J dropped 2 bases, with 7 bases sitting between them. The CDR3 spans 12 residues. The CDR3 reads CASSRYTYEQYF. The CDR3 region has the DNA TGTGCCAGCAGTAGGTACACCTACGAGCAGTACTTC.

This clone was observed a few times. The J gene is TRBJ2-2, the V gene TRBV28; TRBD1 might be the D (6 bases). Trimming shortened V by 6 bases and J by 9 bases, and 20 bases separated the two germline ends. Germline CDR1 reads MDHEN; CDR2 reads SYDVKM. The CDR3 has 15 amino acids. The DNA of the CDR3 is TGTGCCAGCAGCAACATCACCAGGGGTGGCCGGGAGCTGTTTTTT. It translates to CASSNITRGGRELFF.

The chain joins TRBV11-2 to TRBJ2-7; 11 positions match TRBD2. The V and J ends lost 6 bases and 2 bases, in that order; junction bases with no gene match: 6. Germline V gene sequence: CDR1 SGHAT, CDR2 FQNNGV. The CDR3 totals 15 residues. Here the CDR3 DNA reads TGTGCCAGCAGATTTCTAGCGGGAGGCCCCTACGAGCAGTACTTC. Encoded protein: CASRFLAGGPYEQYF.

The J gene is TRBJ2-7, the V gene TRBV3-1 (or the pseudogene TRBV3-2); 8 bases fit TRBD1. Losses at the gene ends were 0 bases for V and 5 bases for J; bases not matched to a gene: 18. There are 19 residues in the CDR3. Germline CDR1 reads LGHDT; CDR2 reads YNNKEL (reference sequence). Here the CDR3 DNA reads TGTGCCAGCAGCCAAGAGAACCTCGGGCTTGGACAGGGCCGAAACGAGCAGTACTTC. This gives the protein CASSQENLGLGQGRNEQYF.

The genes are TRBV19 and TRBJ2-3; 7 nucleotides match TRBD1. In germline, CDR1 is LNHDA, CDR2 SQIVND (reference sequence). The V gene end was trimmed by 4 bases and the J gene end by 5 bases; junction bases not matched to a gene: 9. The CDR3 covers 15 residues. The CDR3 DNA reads TGTGCCAGTAGTAGCTCCGGGACAGAAGGAGATACGCAGTATTTT. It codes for CASSSSGTEGDTQYF.